This record covers a single TCR beta chain. Its antigen is as yet unknown. The record originates from a study of monozygotic twins with inflammatory bowel disease. TCRdb reanalyzed the 5' RACE reads, giving one entry per CDR3 protein sequence and no DNA. The table counts over 100,000 distinct CDR3 sequences; 9.5% to 15% lies in the top ten. Looked up from germline, CDR1 is MGHDK and CDR2 is SYGVNS. The CDR3 has 12 amino acids. General study findings and limits: Diversity of TCRbeta measured by inverse Simpson was lower in IBD patients than in healthy co-twins.

The genes are TRBV25-1 and TRBJ2-3. This clonotype originated in a human donor with ulcerative colitis or Crohn's disease, or a healthy co-twin of an affected twin (not recorded which). The sequenced material came from blood. This CDR3 is CASSELWDTQYF.